This TCR beta chain emerged from a study of blood T cell repertoires in COVID-19 (dated by TCRdb to about 2020). For the study in its entirety: Samples covering the acute and convalescent phases of COVID-19 were provided by collaborators in the United States, Italy and Spain. The prospective study material was composed of cDNA or gDNA derived from T cells, B-cell-depleted T cells, or PBMCs. The dataset comprised deeply sampled blood TCRbeta repertoires from subjects exposed to, actively infected with, or recovered from COVID-19. The repertoires were released in a freely available public database meant as a resource for research on the immune response to SARS-CoV-2. Samples came from the ongoing ImmuneRACE study (first 160 participants) plus 1,254 subjects from 6 global collaborators. Nearly every sample came with metadata listing a de-identified subject ID, COVID-19 status, age in years and sex. Where available, HLA class I and class II types were obtained from metadata supplied by the sample provider rather than from assay-based typing. Broad study findings and their caveats: How much clinical and demographic metadata was included differed by source and by participant, and the metadata was provided uncurated.

Participants in the prospective study were aged about 18 to 90 years, lived in about two dozen United States geographic areas, and enrolled through a virtual design. In the prospective study, cohorts were assigned on the basis of participant-reported clinical history obtained from a screening survey and a study questionnaire. Recovered participants in ImmuneRACE Cohort 3 were defined as having two consecutive negative NP/OP PCR tests, clearance from a healthcare professional, or resolution of symptoms. In the prospective study, mobile phlebotomists collected whole blood, serum and a nasopharyngeal or oropharyngeal swab from each participant. Additional blood draws and questionnaires over an approximately two-month period could optionally be provided by prospective study participants. Before DNA extraction, blood samples from the prospective study were shipped at room temperature or frozen. CDR1 LGHNA and CDR2 YSLEER are derived from the germline V gene. Relative to germline, V is missing 4 bases and J is missing 2 bases, with 3 bases of the junction outside any gene match. Reading from cysteine to phenylalanine, the CDR3 counts 15 amino acids. The DNA shown is the 45-base CDR3, in frame from base 1.

About this clone: The antigen this receptor binds is unknown. No base qualities exist here, and no much larger clone lies one base off it.

TCRbeta CDR3 regions were amplified from genomic DNA by means of the immunoSEQ Assay, a bias-controlled multiplex PCR. The source study handled its data this way. Within the assay, amplification of reference gene primers was used to estimate how many nucleated cells each sample contained. To quantify the absolute abundance of each unique TCRbeta CDR3 rearrangement, sequence reads were collapsed and filtered. For each sample, productive Simpson clonality was calculated by taking the square root of Simpson's diversity index across productive rearrangements. TCRdb stores this immuneACCESS table with in-frame sequences only. Part of the clones is absent; in the studies checked, under half of the shortfall reflects unresolved V genes, and no reason is known for the rest. That table supplies the V and J calls and clone size; D and trimming were determined from the DNA. This sample lists roughly 500,000 clones; roughly 90% were detected once. The ten largest clones represent about 2% of the sample.

This sequence originates from a woman aged 40 to 50 who had recovered from COVID-19. The material sequenced was PBMCs or T cells enriched from blood (not recorded which). Here the chain combines TRBV4-3 and TRBJ1-2; 11 bases in between match TRBD1. This receptor has the CDR3 CASSPGQGANYGYTF. The sequenced DNA is TGCGCCAGCAGCCCAGGACAGGGGGCGAACTATGGCTACACCTTC.